The present T cell receptor (beta chain) was sequenced within a study of shared clonotypes between healthy human individuals. Authors' analysis steps: Filtering differed because ImmunoSEQ produced junction-only sequences that carried no quality scores. Produced via immunoSEQ multiplex PCR; TCRdb's table is partial and in-frame only. The V and J calls and the clone size are those of that table, but D and trimming were determined from the DNA. The sample lists over a million clones; approximately 97% were seen once. With respect to this clone: One end of the junction does not line up with germline, which may come from a read error.

Per the germline V gene, CDR1 is SNHLY and CDR2 is FYNNEI. The CDR3 covers 12 residues. The sequencing input was naive CD4+ T cells sorted from blood. The subset was: CD45RA+ positively selected. The chain joins TRBV2 to TRBJ2-3, with D tentatively TRBD1 (6 bases). The sequence was obtained from a man under 40 in good health. The CDR3 is CASSDDRSTQYF. Written as DNA, the CDR3 is TGTGCCAGTAGTGACGACAGGAGTACGCAGTATTTT.